The rows below give T cell receptor beta chains drawn from one sample of a study of blood T cell repertoires in COVID-19. Using immunoSEQ multiplex PCR, the repertoire was profiled, and TCRdb retains in-frame clones only, with some absent. The data hold roughly 380,000 clones, with about 87% observed a single time. The specimen was PBMCs or T cells enriched from blood (not recorded which). The receptors here all came from a young man who had recovered from COVID-19. Each CDR3 is given with its conserved first and last residue. Each record gives: V gene, clone size, J gene, D gene, CDR3 protein, CDR3 DNA. The D gene is left open where the match is weak. The size entry is marked missing in some rows and otherwise reads once, few, many or a size class.

V: TRBV7-9; size: NA; J: TRBJ1-1; D: TRBD1; CDR3: CASSRRDRGTEAFF; DNA: TGTGCCAGCAGCCGCCGGGACAGGGGTACTGAAGCTTTCTTT
V: TRBV6-2/TRBV6-3; size: NA; J: TRBJ1-5; D: NA; CDR3: CASSYSLPLYSNQPQHF; DNA: TGTGCCAGCAGTTACTCGTTGCCACTGTATAGCAATCAGCCCCAGCATTTT
V: TRBV7-6; size: NA; J: TRBJ1-3; D: NA; CDR3: CASSLEPGSGNTIYF; DNA: TGTGCCAGCAGCTTAGAGCCGGGGTCGGGAAACACCATATATTTT
V: TRBV6-5; size: NA; J: TRBJ1-4; D: TRBD1; CDR3: CASRRQGRNEKLFF; DNA: TGTGCCAGCAGGCGACAGGGACGAAATGAAAAACTGTTTTTT
V: TRBV19; size: NA; J: TRBJ2-1; D: NA; CDR3: CASSAYYNEQFF; DNA: TGTGCCAGTAGTGCCTATTACAATGAGCAGTTCTTC
V: TRBV30; size: NA; J: TRBJ1-1; D: NA; CDR3: CAWRTKTGTAFF; DNA: TGTGCCTGGAGGACGAAAACAGGGACGGCTTTCTTT
V: TRBV4-3; size: NA; J: TRBJ1-6; D: TRBD1; CDR3: CASSHILGDRENSPLHF; DNA: TGCGCCAGCAGCCATATATTGGGGGACAGAGAAAATTCACCCCTCCACTTT
V: TRBV4-1; size: NA; J: TRBJ2-3; D: TRBD2; CDR3: CASSLGLAGLRDTQYF; DNA: TGCGCCAGCAGCCTGGGACTAGCGGGGCTTCGGGATACGCAGTATTTT
V: TRBV5-1; size: NA; J: TRBJ1-4; D: TRBD1; CDR3: CASSLTGGRGEKLFF; DNA: TGCGCCAGCAGCTTGACAGGGGGCCGGGGTGAAAAACTGTTTTTT
V: TRBV3-1/TRBV3-2; size: NA; J: TRBJ1-2; D: TRBD1; CDR3: CASSLDRAGGYTF; DNA: TGTGCCAGCAGCCTGGACAGGGCTGGTGGCTACACCTTC
V: TRBV11-2; size: once; J: TRBJ1-4; D: TRBD1; CDR3: CASRDGQGAHATNEKLFF; DNA: TGTGCCAGCAGGGATGGGCAGGGGGCCCATGCAACTAATGAAAAACTGTTTTTT
V: TRBV4-1; size: NA; J: TRBJ1-5; D: NA; CDR3: CASSQAGASNQPQHF; DNA: TGCGCCAGCAGCCAAGCAGGGGCGAGCAATCAGCCCCAGCATTTT
V: TRBV12-3/TRBV12-4; size: NA; J: TRBJ2-7; D: TRBD1; CDR3: CASRSGGHEQYF; DNA: TGTGCCAGCAGGTCAGGGGGCCACGAGCAGTACTTC
V: TRBV13; size: NA; J: TRBJ1-1; D: NA; CDR3: CASSLWAWGGEAFF; DNA: TGTGCCAGCAGCTTATGGGCGTGGGGGGGCGAAGCTTTCTTT
V: TRBV7-2; size: NA; J: TRBJ1-1; D: TRBD1; CDR3: CASSLGQMNTEAFF; DNA: TGTGCCAGCAGCTTGGGACAGATGAACACTGAAGCTTTCTTT
V: TRBV27; size: NA; J: TRBJ2-2; D: TRBD1; CDR3: CASRDRGRTGELFF; DNA: TGTGCCAGCAGGGACAGGGGGCGGACCGGGGAGCTGTTTTTT
V: TRBV30; size: NA; J: TRBJ1-4; D: NA; CDR3: CANKRQGETELFF; DNA: TGTGCGAACAAAAGGCAGGGTGAAACGGAACTGTTTTTT
V: TRBV6-2/TRBV6-3; size: NA; J: TRBJ1-2; D: TRBD1; CDR3: CASSYLGQGAVNYGYTF; DNA: TGTGCCAGCAGTTACCTCGGACAGGGGGCTGTTAACTATGGCTACACCTTC
V: TRBV1; size: NA; J: TRBJ1-1; D: NA; CDR3: CTSSQEGRGWDTEAFF; DNA: TGCACCAGCAGCCAAGAGGGCAGGGGATGGGACACTGAAGCTTTCTTT
V: TRBV7-2; size: NA; J: TRBJ1-1; D: TRBD1; CDR3: CASRQGEWSEAFF; DNA: TGTGCCAGCAGACAGGGGGAATGGAGTGAAGCTTTCTTT
V: TRBV9; size: NA; J: TRBJ2-5; D: NA; CDR3: CASSVAGGQGGETQYF; DNA: TGTGCCAGCAGCGTAGCGGGGGGGCAGGGGGGAGAGACCCAGTACTTC
V: TRBV10-3; size: NA; J: TRBJ1-1; D: TRBD1; CDR3: CASHAGTGTTEAFF; DNA: TGTGCCTCCCACGCCGGGACAGGGACCACTGAAGCTTTCTTT
V: TRBV7-8; size: NA; J: TRBJ1-2; D: TRBD1; CDR3: CASSVGTEYGYTF; DNA: TGTGCCAGCAGCGTCGGGACAGAATATGGCTACACCTTC
V: TRBV29-1; size: NA; J: TRBJ1-1; D: TRBD1; CDR3: CSVAQGEKLAEAFF; DNA: TGCAGCGTTGCCCAGGGGGAAAAGCTGGCTGAAGCTTTCTTT
V: TRBV2; size: NA; J: TRBJ2-7; D: NA; CDR3: CASSEEGENLLNEQYF; DNA: TGTGCCAGCAGTGAAGAAGGGGAAAACCTCTTAAACGAGCAGTACTTC
V: TRBV19; size: NA; J: TRBJ1-4; D: TRBD1; CDR3: CASSIGVGQGNEKLFF; DNA: TGTGCCAGTAGTATAGGAGTGGGACAGGGGAATGAAAAACTGTTTTTT
V: TRBV27; size: NA; J: TRBJ2-7; D: NA; CDR3: CASSLSSGGRYEQYF; DNA: TGTGCCAGCAGTTTATCGTCGGGGGGCCGGTACGAGCAGTACTTC
V: TRBV19; size: NA; J: TRBJ2-6; D: NA; CDR3: CASSEQGRSGANVLTF; DNA: TGTGCCAGTAGTGAACAGGGTCGCTCTGGGGCCAACGTCCTGACTTTC
V: TRBV6-6; size: NA; J: TRBJ1-1; D: NA; CDR3: CASSPVTSGGAEAFF; DNA: TGTGCCAGCAGCCCTGTTACCTCCGGGGGGGCTGAAGCTTTCTTT
V: TRBV7-4; size: NA; J: TRBJ1-5; D: NA; CDR3: CASSLELSGKDQPQHF; DNA: TGTGCCAGCAGCTTAGAACTCTCGGGTAAGGATCAGCCCCAGCATTTT
V: TRBV10-1; size: NA; J: TRBJ1-1; D: TRBD1; CDR3: CASSSLASGTGGRTEAFF; DNA: TGCGCCAGCAGTTCGCTCGCCTCCGGGACAGGGGGAAGGACTGAAGCTTTCTTT
V: TRBV3-1/TRBV3-2; size: NA; J: TRBJ1-2; D: NA; CDR3: CASSQDQRFYGYTF; DNA: TGTGCCAGCAGCCAAGATCAGCGGTTCTATGGCTACACCTTC
V: TRBV13; size: NA; J: TRBJ1-3; D: NA; CDR3: CASRRDSRNTIYF; DNA: TGTGCCAGCAGGCGGGACTCTAGAAACACCATATATTTT
V: TRBV24-1; size: NA; J: TRBJ1-5; D: TRBD1; CDR3: CATRQGLEPQHF; DNA: TGTGCCACCAGACAGGGGCTGGAGCCCCAGCATTTT
V: TRBV5-3; size: NA; J: TRBJ2-5; D: TRBD2; CDR3: CARTGRGQETQYF; DNA: TGTGCCAGAACCGGGAGGGGCCAAGAGACCCAGTACTTC
V: TRBV5-1; size: NA; J: TRBJ1-1; D: NA; CDR3: CASSSGGTTEAFF; DNA: TGCGCCAGCAGCTCGGGGGGCACAACTGAAGCTTTCTTT
V: TRBV12-3/TRBV12-4; size: NA; J: TRBJ2-1; D: TRBD1; CDR3: CASSDRGFDEQFF; DNA: TGTGCCAGCAGTGACAGGGGTTTCGATGAGCAGTTCTTC
V: TRBV7-7; size: NA; J: TRBJ2-5; D: NA; CDR3: CASSLDRVPQETQYF; DNA: TGTGCCAGCAGCTTAGACAGGGTTCCGCAAGAGACCCAGTACTTC
V: TRBV7-2; size: NA; J: TRBJ2-7; D: NA; CDR3: CASSLGVSTAPYEQYF; DNA: TGTGCCAGCAGCCTAGGGGTTTCGACAGCACCCTACGAGCAGTACTTC
V: TRBV5-1; size: NA; J: TRBJ2-3; D: NA; CDR3: CASRPARDLVIDTQYF; DNA: TGCGCCAGCAGACCCGCCCGGGACTTAGTTATAGATACGCAGTATTTT
V: TRBV5-1; size: NA; J: TRBJ1-4; D: TRBD1; CDR3: CASSWGSGTGQKLFF; DNA: TGCGCCAGCAGCTGGGGCTCCGGGACAGGGCAAAAACTGTTTTTT
V: TRBV2; size: NA; J: TRBJ1-2; D: NA; CDR3: CASTQRQGNYGYTF; DNA: TGTGCCAGCACCCAGCGCCAGGGGAACTATGGCTACACCTTC
V: TRBV11-2; size: once; J: TRBJ2-5; D: TRBD2; CDR3: CASSWTSGQETQYF; DNA: TGTGCCAGCAGCTGGACTAGCGGCCAAGAGACCCAGTACTTC
V: TRBV19; size: NA; J: TRBJ1-3; D: NA; CDR3: CASTAGSTGNTIYF; DNA: TGTGCCAGTACTGCAGGGTCTACGGGAAACACCATATATTTT
V: TRBV15; size: NA; J: TRBJ1-4; D: NA; CDR3: CATTPGNTEKLFF; DNA: TGTGCCACTACGCCAGGGAATACTGAAAAACTGTTTTTT
V: TRBV4-3; size: NA; J: TRBJ1-4; D: NA; CDR3: CASSQDQVRANEKLFF; DNA: TGCGCCAGCAGCCAAGATCAGGTCAGGGCCAATGAAAAACTGTTTTTT
V: TRBV5-4; size: NA; J: TRBJ2-1; D: TRBD2; CDR3: CASSFGLAGNNEQFF; DNA: TGTGCCAGCAGCTTTGGACTAGCGGGGAACAATGAGCAGTTCTTC
V: TRBV7-2; size: NA; J: TRBJ2-5; D: NA; CDR3: CASSSQLSQETQYF; DNA: TGTGCCAGCAGCTCGCAACTATCACAAGAGACCCAGTACTTC
V: TRBV7-2; size: NA; J: TRBJ1-1; D: NA; CDR3: CASSTWREGEAFF; DNA: TGTGCCAGCAGTACATGGCGGGAAGGAGAAGCTTTCTTT
V: TRBV27; size: NA; J: TRBJ1-4; D: NA; CDR3: CASGNRFPNEKLFF; DNA: TGTGCCAGCGGAAACAGGTTTCCGAATGAAAAACTGTTTTTT
V: TRBV6-2/TRBV6-3; size: NA; J: TRBJ1-5; D: TRBD1; CDR3: CASSKTGSGGQPQHF; DNA: TGTGCCAGCAGTAAGACAGGGTCAGGTGGACAGCCCCAGCATTTT
V: TRBV5-1; size: NA; J: TRBJ2-2; D: NA; CDR3: CASSLGGGATGAGELFF; DNA: TGCGCCAGCAGCTTGGGCGGAGGGGCTACAGGGGCCGGGGAGCTGTTTTTT
V: TRBV5-1; size: NA; J: TRBJ1-1; D: TRBD1; CDR3: CASSSTGEAPQAFF; DNA: TGCGCCAGCAGCTCAACAGGGGAGGCCCCCCAAGCTTTCTTT
V: TRBV6-5; size: NA; J: TRBJ1-6; D: NA; CDR3: CASSYSKAVEALHF; DNA: TGTGCCAGCAGTTACTCGAAGGCGGTTGAGGCCCTCCACTTT
V: TRBV5-3; size: NA; J: TRBJ1-2; D: NA; CDR3: CARSLGQNGYTF; DNA: TGTGCCAGAAGCTTGGGACAGAATGGCTACACCTTC
V: TRBV4-2; size: few; J: TRBJ1-5; D: NA; CDR3: CASSQLGDVGNQPQHF; DNA: TGTGCCAGCAGCCAGTTGGGAGATGTGGGCAATCAGCCCCAGCATTTT
V: TRBV4-3; size: NA; J: TRBJ1-2; D: NA; CDR3: CASSQDRVYGYTF; DNA: TGCGCCAGCAGCCAAGACAGGGTGTATGGCTACACCTTC
V: TRBV5-3; size: once; J: TRBJ1-6; D: TRBD1; CDR3: CARSLGDREDSPLHF; DNA: TGTGCCAGAAGCTTGGGTGACAGGGAGGATTCACCCCTCCACTTT